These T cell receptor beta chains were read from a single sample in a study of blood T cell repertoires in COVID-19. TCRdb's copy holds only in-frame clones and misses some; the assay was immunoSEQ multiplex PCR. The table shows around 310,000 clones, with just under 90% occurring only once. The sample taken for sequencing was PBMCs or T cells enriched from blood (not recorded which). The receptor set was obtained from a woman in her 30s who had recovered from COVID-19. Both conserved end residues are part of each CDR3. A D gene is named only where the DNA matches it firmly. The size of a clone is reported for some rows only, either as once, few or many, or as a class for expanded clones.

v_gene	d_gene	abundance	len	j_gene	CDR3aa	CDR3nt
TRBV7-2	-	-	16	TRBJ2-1	CASSLYGQRNNNEQFF	TGTGCCAGCAGCTTGTACGGACAGAGAAACAACAATGAGCAGTTCTTC
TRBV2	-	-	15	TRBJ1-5	CASRFSLNFNQPQHF	TGTGCCAGCAGATTCTCGCTAAACTTCAATCAGCCCCAGCATTTT
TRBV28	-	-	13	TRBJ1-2	CASKPGGHYGYTF	TGTGCCAGCAAACCGGGGGGCCACTATGGCTACACCTTC
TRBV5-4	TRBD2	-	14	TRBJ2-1	CASSKPGLADSKFF	TGTGCCAGCAGTAAACCGGGACTAGCGGACTCGAAGTTCTTC
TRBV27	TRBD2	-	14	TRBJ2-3	CASSVLAGDDTQYF	TGTGCCAGCAGTGTACTAGCGGGAGACGATACGCAGTATTTT
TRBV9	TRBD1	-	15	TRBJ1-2	CASSVDEGARGGYTF	TGTGCCAGCAGCGTAGACGAGGGGGCAAGAGGTGGCTACACCTTC
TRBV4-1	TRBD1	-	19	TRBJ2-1	CASSQALVHLQGRMGEQFF	TGCGCCAGCAGCCAAGCTCTAGTCCATCTACAGGGGCGTATGGGTGAGCAGTTCTTC
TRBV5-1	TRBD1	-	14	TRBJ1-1	CASSLAGQGTEAFF	TGCGCCAGCAGCTTGGCGGGACAGGGGACTGAAGCTTTCTTT
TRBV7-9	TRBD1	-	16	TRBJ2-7	CASSSNRWGQGNEQYF	TGTGCCAGCAGCTCCAACCGATGGGGACAGGGGAACGAGCAGTACTTC
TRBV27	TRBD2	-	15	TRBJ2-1	CASSFLLAGNNEQFF	TGTGCCAGCAGTTTTCTCCTAGCGGGGAACAATGAGCAGTTCTTC
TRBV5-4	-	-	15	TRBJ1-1	CASSLQGHLNTEAFF	TGTGCCAGCAGTTTGCAGGGACACCTGAACACTGAAGCTTTCTTT
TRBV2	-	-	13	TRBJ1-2	CASSPDSNYGYTF	TGTGCCAGCAGCCCGGACAGCAACTATGGCTACACCTTC
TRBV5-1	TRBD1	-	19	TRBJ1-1	CASSLDWQGARIRNTEAFF	TGCGCCAGCAGCTTGGATTGGCAGGGGGCGCGGATCCGAAACACTGAAGCTTTCTTT
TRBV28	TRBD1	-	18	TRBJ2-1	CASSLDYWDRGRQEGQFF	TGTGCCAGCAGTTTAGATTACTGGGACAGGGGGCGCCAAGAGGGGCAGTTCTTC
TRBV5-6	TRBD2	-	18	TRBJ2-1	CASDTLAGGERSYNEQFF	TGTGCCAGCGACACTTTAGCGGGAGGCGAAAGGTCCTACAATGAGCAGTTCTTC
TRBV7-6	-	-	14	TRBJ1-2	CASSLGEGYYGYTF	TGTGCCAGCAGCTTAGGGGAGGGCTACTATGGCTACACCTTC
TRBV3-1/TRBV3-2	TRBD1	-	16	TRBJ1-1	CASSQGDRGRNTEAFF	TGTGCCAGCAGCCAAGGGGACAGGGGAAGGAACACTGAAGCTTTCTTT
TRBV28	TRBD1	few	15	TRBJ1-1	CASSSPSGGGTEAFF	TGTGCCAGCAGTTCGCCCTCAGGGGGAGGCACTGAAGCTTTCTTT
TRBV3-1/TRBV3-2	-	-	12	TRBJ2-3	CASSRLSDTQYF	TGTGCCAGCAGCCGCCTAAGCGATACGCAGTATTTT
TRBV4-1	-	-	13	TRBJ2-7	CASSPGLSYEQYF	TGCGCCAGCAGCCCTGGACTTTCCTACGAGCAGTACTTC
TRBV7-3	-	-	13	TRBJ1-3	CASSTIFGNTIYF	TGTGCCAGCAGCACAATTTTCGGAAACACCATATATTTT
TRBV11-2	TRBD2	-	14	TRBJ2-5	CASRRLAGEGTQYF	TGTGCCAGCAGAAGACTAGCGGGAGAGGGGACCCAGTACTTC
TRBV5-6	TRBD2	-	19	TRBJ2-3	CASSWTSGSLAASTDTQYF	TGTGCCAGCAGCTGGACTAGCGGGAGTTTAGCCGCCAGCACAGATACGCAGTATTTT
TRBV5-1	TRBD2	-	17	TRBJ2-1	CASSPRRLAASYNEQFF	TGCGCCAGCAGCCCGAGAAGGCTAGCGGCCTCCTACAATGAGCAGTTCTTC
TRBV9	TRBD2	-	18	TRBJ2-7	CASSPPGGREAPWYEQYF	TGTGCCAGCAGCCCTCCTGGTGGGCGGGAGGCCCCTTGGTACGAGCAGTACTTC
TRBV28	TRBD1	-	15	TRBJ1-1	CASPPSDRANTEAFF	TGTGCCAGCCCCCCCTCCGACAGGGCGAACACTGAAGCTTTCTTT
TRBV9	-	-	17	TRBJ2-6	CASSAGQGGTGANVLTF	TGTGCCAGCAGCGCAGGACAGGGAGGGACTGGGGCCAACGTCCTGACTTTC
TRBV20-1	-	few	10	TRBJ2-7	CSATTYEQYF	TGCAGTGCTACAACCTACGAGCAGTACTTC
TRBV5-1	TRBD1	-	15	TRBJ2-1	CASRTGTGEYNEQFF	TGCGCCAGCAGAACCGGGACAGGGGAGTACAATGAGCAGTTCTTC
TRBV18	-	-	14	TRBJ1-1	CASSPRGGDTEAFF	TGTGCCAGCTCACCTAGGGGAGGGGACACTGAAGCTTTCTTT
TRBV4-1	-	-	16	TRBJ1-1	CASSPQTQGWGTEAFF	TGCGCCAGCAGCCCACAGACACAGGGATGGGGCACTGAAGCTTTCTTT
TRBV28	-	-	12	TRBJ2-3	CASSKALGTQYF	TGTGCCAGCAGTAAAGCCCTCGGTACGCAGTATTTT
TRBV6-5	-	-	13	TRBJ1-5	CASQRLRNQPQHF	TGTGCCAGCCAGCGGTTACGCAATCAGCCCCAGCATTTT
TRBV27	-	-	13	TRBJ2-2	CASVGVTTGELFF	TGTGCCAGTGTCGGGGTTACCACCGGGGAGCTGTTTTTT
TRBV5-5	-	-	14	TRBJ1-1	CASSFQGMNTEAFF	TGTGCCAGCAGCTTTCAGGGAATGAACACTGAAGCTTTCTTT
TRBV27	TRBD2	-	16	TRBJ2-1	CASSGGLAGRGNEQFF	TGTGCCAGCAGTGGCGGACTAGCGGGAAGGGGTAATGAGCAGTTCTTC
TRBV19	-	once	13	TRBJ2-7	CASSPGLPTEQYF	TGTGCCAGTAGCCCGGGACTGCCCACCGAGCAGTACTTC
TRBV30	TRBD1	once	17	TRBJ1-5	CAWSGDSATNGNQPQHF	TGTGCCTGGAGCGGGGACAGCGCTACCAATGGCAATCAGCCCCAGCATTTT
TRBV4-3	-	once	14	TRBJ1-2	CASSQQTGVYGYTF	TGCGCCAGCAGCCAGCAGACTGGAGTCTATGGCTACACCTTC
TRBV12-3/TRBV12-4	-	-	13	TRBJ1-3	CASSFTHGNTIYF	TGTGCCAGCAGCTTCACTCATGGAAACACCATATATTTT
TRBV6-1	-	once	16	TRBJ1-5	CASSASSAGPNQPQHF	TGTGCCAGCAGTGCCAGTAGTGCGGGGCCCAATCAGCCCCAGCATTTT
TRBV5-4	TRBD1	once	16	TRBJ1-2	CASSSGTVSVAYGYTF	TGTGCCAGCAGCTCCGGGACAGTCAGTGTGGCCTATGGCTACACCTTC
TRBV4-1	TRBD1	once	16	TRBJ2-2	CARSRPGQGYTGELFF	TGCGCCCGCAGCCGCCCGGGACAGGGATACACCGGGGAGCTGTTTTTT
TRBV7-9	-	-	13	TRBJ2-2	CASSPGNTGELFF	TGTGCCAGCAGCCCAGGGAACACCGGGGAGCTGTTTTTT